The 30 T cell receptor beta chains reported below all come from one sample, sequenced in a study of monozygotic twins with inflammatory bowel disease. With the 5' RACE reads reprocessed, TCRdb shows one record per CDR3 protein and no DNA. The sample has some 130,000 distinct CDR3 sequences, and its top ten clones hold approximately 1.2%. Sequencing was carried out using blood. These receptors all stem from a human donor with ulcerative colitis or Crohn's disease, or a healthy co-twin of an affected twin (not recorded which).

The chain employs TRBV14 and TRBJ1-1; the D call from TCRdb, TRBD1, cannot be confirmed without DNA. The CDR3 is made up of 19 amino acids. Germline V CDR1 and CDR2: SGHDN, FVKESK. The CDR3 reads CASSQDAYGARRRGTEAFF. The full variable domain, in which reference TRBV14 and TRBJ1-1 provide the parts outside the CDR3, is EAGVTQFPSHSVIEKGQTVTLRCDPISGHDNLYWYRRVMGKEIKFLLHFVKESKQDESGMPNNRFLAERTGGTYSTLKVQPAELEDSGVYFCASSQDAYGARRRGTEAFFGQGTRLTVV.

The CDR3 is CSARSRGQGAYEQYF. The chain couples TRBV20-1 to TRBJ2-7; TCRdb gives TRBD1 as the D gene, but with no DNA this cannot be confirmed. There are 15 residues in the CDR3. Looked up from germline, CDR1 is DFQATT and CDR2 is SNEGSKA (reference sequence).

This chain uses TRBV5-1 with TRBJ1-1. The CDR3 runs to 14 residues. Germline values: CDR1 SGHRS, CDR2 YFSETQ. CDR3: CASSLTDMNTEAFF.

The J gene is TRBJ2-3, the V gene TRBV7-6. The CDR3 covers 15 residues. CDR1 is SGHVS and CDR2 is FNYEAQ in the germline V gene. The CDR3 sequence: CASSLAQRRTDTQYF.

The gene calls are TRBV20-1 and TRBJ1-2; TCRdb's D call, TRBD1, is unchecked because there is no DNA. The CDR3 has 15 amino acids. Germline-derived CDR1 and CDR2 are DFQATT and SNEGSKA (reference sequence). The CDR3: CSSFSGDRANYGYTF.

The V call is TRBV20-1, the J call TRBJ2-6; TCRdb indicates TRBD1, and absent DNA this call remains unverified. CDR3 length equals 16 residues. CDR1 is DFQATT and CDR2 is SNEGSKA in the germline V gene (reference sequence). The CDR3 region is CSAGTGEISGANVLTF.

The chain uses TRBV4-3 and TRBJ2-7. CDR1 and CDR2 (germline): LGHNA, YSLEER. The CDR3 contains 16 residues. The CDR3 here is CASSQVQTPIKGEQYF.

This chain uses TRBV5-1 with TRBJ1-1; TCRdb's D call of TRBD1 is untestable without DNA. The CDR3 consists of 13 residues. Germline V gives CDR1 SGHRS, CDR2 YFSETQ. CDR3 loop: CASSLMRGTEAFF.

The chain combines TRBV20-1 with TRBJ1-2. The CDR3 spans 12 residues. The germline V gene encodes CDR1 DFQATT and CDR2 SNEGSKA (reference sequence). CDR3 sequence reads: CSASLASSGYTF.

The chain couples TRBV19 to TRBJ2-2; with no DNA, the TCRdb D assignment of TRBD2 cannot be verified. This CDR3 is built from 16 residues. CDR1 LNHDA and CDR2 SQIVND come from the germline V gene (reference sequence). CDR3 residues: CASSPVASRNTGELFF. Based on the CDR3 plus reference TRBV19 and TRBJ2-2, the full variable domain is DGGITQSPKYLFRKEGQNVTLSCEQNLNHDAMYWYRQDPGQGLRLIYYSQIVNDFQKGDIAEGYSVSREKKESFPLTVTSAQKNPTAFYLCASSPVASRNTGELFFGEGSRLTVL.

This chain links TRBV20-1 with TRBJ2-4; TCRdb returns TRBD1, unconfirmable since there is no DNA. The CDR3 is 16 residues long. Germline V gives CDR1 DFQATT, CDR2 SNEGSKA (reference sequence). CDR3 protein: CSASTGQLLAKNIQYF.

The chain's CDR3 is CSVSRQGISSYEQYF. The chain joins TRBV29-1 to TRBJ2-7; the D call from TCRdb, TRBD1, cannot be confirmed without DNA. The germline V gene encodes CDR1 SQVTM and CDR2 ANQGSEA. The CDR3 contains 15 residues.

The rearrangement joins TRBV13 to TRBJ2-7; the TRBD1 assignment by TCRdb is unverifiable without DNA. The CDR3 covers 13 residues. CDR1 is PRHDT, CDR2 FYEKMQ, per germline (reference sequence). The CDR3 is CASSLGTGFEQYF.

V and J are TRBV6-2 or TRBV6-3 and TRBJ2-1; TCRdb returns TRBD2, unconfirmable since there is no DNA. The CDR3 is 12 amino acids. Looked up from germline, CDR1 is MNHEY and CDR2 is SVGEGT. The CDR3 protein is CASRTSVNEQFF.

The chain combines TRBV7-9 with TRBJ2-7; as DNA is missing, the TRBD1 call by TCRdb cannot be tested. The CDR3 is made up of 14 amino acids. CDR1 and CDR2 from the germline V gene are SEHNR and FQNEAQ (reference sequence). The CDR3 loop is CASIQGSGSYEQYF.

This rearrangement joins TRBV6-2 or TRBV6-3 to TRBJ1-4; TCRdb's D call of TRBD1 is untestable without DNA. Germline V CDR1 and CDR2: MNHEY, SVGEGT. The CDR3 runs to 15 residues. This chain's CDR3 is CASSFRTGGREKLFF.

The chain links TRBV9 to TRBJ2-7. Germline values: CDR1 SGDLS, CDR2 YYNGEE. The CDR3 loop spans 14 amino acids. CDR3 sequence reads: CASSAAGGSDEQYF.

The CDR3 loop is CASSLEGLANNEQFF. This chain uses TRBV7-3 with TRBJ2-1; TCRdb's D gene call, TRBD2, goes unchecked for lack of DNA. The CDR3 contains 15 residues. Germline V lookup: CDR1 SGHTA, CDR2 FQGTGA.

The V and J genes are TRBV6-5 and TRBJ2-2; TCRdb gives TRBD1 as the D gene, but with no DNA this cannot be confirmed. Germline V gene data show CDR1 as MNHEY and CDR2 as SVGAGI. The CDR3 is 19 amino acids. CDR3 amino acids: CASIRGTQGLTPNTGELFF.

The chain's CDR3 is CASSLGASGIGQETQYF. This chain joins TRBV5-1 and TRBJ2-5; no DNA is available, so the TRBD2 call from TCRdb remains unchecked. Germline assignment: CDR1 SGHRS and CDR2 YFSETQ. The CDR3 sequence is 17 residues long.

The chain joins TRBV24-1 to TRBJ2-1; no DNA is available, so the TRBD1 call from TCRdb remains unchecked. Looked up from germline, CDR1 is KGHDR and CDR2 is SFDVKD. This CDR3 comprises 13 residues. The CDR3 is CATSARTGDEQFF.

V usage is TRBV7-2 and J usage is TRBJ2-5; lacking DNA, the TRBD1 call made by TCRdb goes unchecked. The CDR3 spans 14 residues. Germline V lookup: CDR1 SGHTA, CDR2 FQGNSA. CDR3 region: CASSLQGGQETQYF.

The chain has TRBV5-1 and TRBJ2-1; with no DNA, the TCRdb D assignment of TRBD2 cannot be verified. CDR3 length: 15 residues. Germline CDR1 SGHRS, CDR2 YFSETQ. This chain's CDR3 is CASSVPSGSTGEQFF.

The chain combines TRBV5-1 with TRBJ1-4; TCRdb designates TRBD1, a call that cannot be tested without DNA. This CDR3 spans 15 amino acids. CDR1 and CDR2 from the germline V gene are SGHRS and YFSETQ. CDR3 in amino acids: CASTEQGAANEKLFF.

The chain uses TRBV6-4 and TRBJ2-3. The CDR3 length is 13 residues. Germline CDR1 and CDR2: MRHNA and SNTAGT. The CDR3 protein is CASSDTSTDTQYF.

The chain is built from TRBV6-5 and TRBJ2-6; TCRdb's assignment of TRBD1 cannot be checked, as there is no DNA. CDR1 and CDR2 from the germline V gene are MNHEY and SVGAGI. This CDR3 is built from 17 residues. The CDR3: CASSFYRGLTGANVLTF.

This chain joins TRBV7-9 and TRBJ1-2. This CDR3 spans 12 amino acids. From germline, CDR1 is SEHNR and CDR2 FQNEAQ (reference sequence). The CDR3 sequence: CRIENKPYGYTF.

The rearrangement links TRBV19 to TRBJ2-5; with no DNA, the TCRdb D assignment of TRBD2 cannot be verified. CDR3 length: 15 residues. Germline assignment: CDR1 LNHDA and CDR2 SQIVND (reference sequence). Here the CDR3 reads CASKTSGSYQETQYF.

The V gene is TRBV20-1, the J gene TRBJ2-6; TCRdb's D call of TRBD1 is untestable without DNA. CDR3 length: 17 amino acids. Looked up from germline, CDR1 is DFQATT and CDR2 is SNEGSKA (reference sequence). The CDR3 sequence: CSARGDSIFSGANVLTF.

This chain connects TRBV7-2 to TRBJ2-5; TCRdb indicates TRBD2, and absent DNA this call remains unverified. Per the germline V gene, CDR1 is SGHTA and CDR2 is FQGNSA. The CDR3 sequence is 15 residues long. This CDR3 reads CASSSPSGRAETQYF.